This T cell receptor beta chain was obtained from a study of OX40 agonist ivuxolimab in advanced cancers. Across the study: Of the participants, around 43% had some prior anti-PD-1, anti-PD-L1 or anti-CTLA-4 therapy, which was allowed.

The repertoire was sequenced with immunoSEQ multiplex PCR; TCRdb's copy has only in-frame clones and lacks some. Here the sample spans tens of thousands of clones, around 93% being singletons. General study findings and limits: With doses of 0.1 to 3.0 mg/kg, CD4+ and CD8+ blood T cells had undergone clonal expansion by week 6.

Note on this clone: Its antigen remains unknown.

The CDR3 runs 14 residues. Germline CDR1 and CDR2: MRHNA and SNTAGT. V was shortened by 0 bases and J by 5 bases, with 10 bases between the two germline ends. The chain recombines TRBV6-4 with TRBJ1-1; D is unclear. This sample comprised CD4+ or CD8+ T cells sorted from blood, obtained in a trial of the OX40 agonist ivuxolimab. The sequence was obtained from an adult with an advanced solid tumor such as melanoma, head and neck, liver or kidney cancer. CDR3: CASSDSEESTEAFF. The CDR3, as DNA: TGTGCCAGCAGTGACTCGGAGGAGTCGACTGAAGCTTTCTTT.